This TCR beta chain came from a study of sequential checkpoint blockade in melanoma. Study overall: First-line arms were nivolumab then ipilimumab, or the reverse, randomized 1:1. Maintenance nivolumab came after either treatment sequence.

Some clones are missing from TCRdb's copy, which holds only in-frame ones; the method was immunoSEQ multiplex PCR. The table lists under 45,000 clones, 80% to 90% of them singletons. Sample treatment: randomized to nivolumab then ipilimumab (arm A) or the reverse (arm B). Sorted cells were live CD3+CD8+, lacking CD19 and CD56, from PBMCs. Per germline, CDR1 MGHRA and CDR2 YSYEKL. Losses at the gene ends were 0 bases for V and 4 bases for J; bases not matched to a gene: 7. CDR3 length: 18 residues. The receptor comes from a human donor with melanoma. The chain links TRBV4-1 to TRBJ2-1; 12 bases line up with TRBD2. This specimen was CD8+ T cells sorted from blood (inferred from file names), taken from a patient given nivolumab and ipilimumab in sequence. CDR3 in DNA: TGCGCCAGCAGCCAAGATGTCACTAGCGGGGGGCCATACAATGAGCAGTTCTTC. Its protein is CASSQDVTSGGPYNEQFF.